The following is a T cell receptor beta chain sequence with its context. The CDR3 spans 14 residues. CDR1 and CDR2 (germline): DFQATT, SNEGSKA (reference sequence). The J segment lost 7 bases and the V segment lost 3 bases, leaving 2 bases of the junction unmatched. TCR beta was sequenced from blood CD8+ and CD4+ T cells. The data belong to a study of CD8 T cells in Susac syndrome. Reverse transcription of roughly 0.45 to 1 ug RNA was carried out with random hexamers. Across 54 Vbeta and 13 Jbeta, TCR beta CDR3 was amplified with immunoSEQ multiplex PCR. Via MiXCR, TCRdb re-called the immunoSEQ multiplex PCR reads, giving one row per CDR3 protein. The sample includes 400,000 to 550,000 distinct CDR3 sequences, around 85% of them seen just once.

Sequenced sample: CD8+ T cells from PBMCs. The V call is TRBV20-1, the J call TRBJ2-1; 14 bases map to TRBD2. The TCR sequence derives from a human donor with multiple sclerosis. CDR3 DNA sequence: TGCAGTGCTAGTGGGACTAGCGGGAGTAATGAGCAGTTCTTC. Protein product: CSASGTSGSNEQFF.